These 5 T cell receptor beta chains came from one sample sequenced in a study of Graves' ophthalmopathy and Graves' hyperthyroidism. Amplifying from RNA transcripts, the study obtained TCR beta CDR3 regions. HTBI-primed first-round RT-PCR preceded second-round multiplex PCR. TCRdb independently ran MiXCR on the multiplex PCR reads; one entry per CDR3 protein. The sample yields 350,000 to 450,000 distinct CDR3 sequences, 20% to 25% seen once. Material: peripheral blood. The receptor set was obtained from a woman aged 18-29 years with stable Graves' hyperthyroidism.

This clonotype was recorded at least ten times. J is TRBJ2-5 and V is TRBV5-1; the D is unclear. V was pared by 4 bases and J by 2 bases, with 12 bases between. Germline V gene sequence: CDR1 SGHRS, CDR2 YFSETQ. This CDR3 has 14 residues. The CDR3 spells CASSPGWGQETQYF. In DNA, the CDR3 is TGCGCCAGCAGCCCCGGCTGGGGACAAGAGACCCAGTACTTC.

At least ten counts were recorded for this clonotype. The V and J genes are TRBV6-5 and TRBJ2-5; no clear D. The germline V gene encodes CDR1 MNHEY and CDR2 SVGAGI. The CDR3 is 13 amino acids. V lost 4 bases to trimming and J lost 3 bases, with 9 bases between them. The CDR3 loop reads CASSSGPKETQYF. The CDR3 bases are TGTGCCAGCAGTTCCGGACCCAAAGAGACCCAGTACTTC.

The genes are TRBV6-2 or TRBV6-3 and TRBJ2-5, with 7 bases fitting TRBD1. The CDR3 sequence is 17 residues long. Germline V gene sequence: CDR1 MNHEY, CDR2 SVGEGT. V trimming: 6 bases; J trimming: 3 bases; junction bases outside the gene matches: 16. CDR3 in DNA: TGTGCCAGCAGCCAGAAAATGACCGACAGGGCAAAAGAGACCCAGTACTTC. This translates into CASSQKMTDRAKETQYF.

V is TRBV5-1 and J is TRBJ1-1, with D perhaps TRBD1 (5 bases). V was cut by 3 bases and J by 3 bases, with 9 bases left in between. Germline V gene sequence: CDR1 SGHRS, CDR2 YFSETQ. CDR3 length: 13 residues. CDR3 coding DNA: TGCGCCAGCAGCTGGGGGAGTGACACTGAAGCTTTCTTT. Protein: CASSWGSDTEAFF.

This clonotype came up many times. One junction end disagrees with the germline gene, perhaps due to a read error. The V and J genes are TRBV6-1 and TRBJ2-4; TRBD1 matches at 7 bases. The CDR3 length is 16 residues. Per germline, CDR1 MNHNS and CDR2 SASEGT. CDR3 bases: TGTGCCAGCAGTGGGGGGCAGGGGGTGGCCAAAAACATTAAGTACTTC. Amino acids: CASSGGQGVAKNIKYF.